This TCR beta chain was captured by sequencing in a study of T cells in localized non-small cell lung cancer. Study observations and caveats: Heterogeneity remains possible because sequencing was limited to only one tumor region. There was an association of higher blood T cell density with longer overall survival. Tumor showed lower T cell clonality than uninvolved adjacent lung, where it was highest. Adjacent lung was found to contain a median approximately 50 of the top 100 tumor clones.

This clone has only one observation. Its antigen remains unidentified. The repertoire was sequenced with immunoSEQ multiplex PCR; TCRdb's copy has only in-frame clones and lacks some. Here the sample spans some 29,000 clones, about 90% being singletons. Material: peripheral blood, obtained before any cancer treatment. This clonotype was obtained from a woman aged 18 to 49 with stage I lung adenocarcinoma.

CDR3 loop: CASSRDRRLAGVAYNEQFF. The DNA for the CDR3 is TGTGCCAGCAGTCGGGACAGGAGACTAGCGGGAGTCGCCTACAATGAGCAGTTCTTC. The chain joins TRBV28 to TRBJ2-1, with TRBD2 matching over 12 bases. V was pared by 5 bases and J by 2 bases, with 13 bases of the junction left unmatched. Looked up from germline, CDR1 is MDHEN and CDR2 is SYDVKM. The CDR3 is made up of 19 amino acids.